This TCR beta chain was sequenced for a study of blood T cell repertoires in COVID-19. This CDR3 comprises 17 residues. Per germline, CDR1 MRHNA and CDR2 SNTAGT. The V segment lost 4 bases and the J segment 5 bases; nucleotides outside the gene matches: 13. Only in-frame clones appear in the TCRdb table, and some are missing; sequencing was by immunoSEQ multiplex PCR. The data show some 240,000 clones, approximately 80% seen once. Sequencing was performed on peripheral blood. J is TRBJ2-1 and V is TRBV6-4; 8 bases match TRBD2. This clonotype was sampled from an elderly woman with COVID-19, enrolled during active disease. The CDR3 DNA sequence: TGTGCCAGCAGTGCAAGCCCCGGGACTAGTAGGAACAATGAGCAGTTCTTC. Amino acids: CASSASPGTSRNNEQFF.